Listed below are T cell receptor beta chains from one sample, sequenced in a study of cytomegalovirus exposure and HLA in healthy donors. Repertoires were generated with immunoSEQ multiplex PCR, while TCRdb's copy carries only in-frame clones and drops some. The data hold 75,000 to 100,000 clones, with approximately 80% observed a single time. The material sequenced was PBMCs. Receptors were obtained from a man aged 35 to 55 in good health and CMV-seronegative. Each CDR3 is given with its conserved first and last residue. Fields, in order: CDR3 length, clone size, V gene, D gene, J gene, CDR3 DNA, CDR3 protein. D genes are given only for firm matches. For some rows the clone size is stated as once, few or many, or as a class when expanded; others skip it.

CDR3 length: 15; clone size: -; V gene: TRBV6-5; D gene: -; J gene: TRBJ2-2; CDR3 DNA: TGTGCCAGCAGTTCTAACATCCGCCGGGGCGGGGAGCTGTTTTTT; CDR3 protein: CASSSNIRRGGELFF
CDR3 length: 13; clone size: -; V gene: TRBV25-1; D gene: -; J gene: TRBJ2-5; CDR3 DNA: TGTGCCAGCAGTGAGTGGTCTCGGGAGACCCAGTACTTC; CDR3 protein: CASSEWSRETQYF
CDR3 length: 15; clone size: -; V gene: TRBV18; D gene: TRBD1; J gene: TRBJ1-1; CDR3 DNA: TGTGCCAGCTCAATAGGGACAGGGCGGGATACTGAAGCTTTCTTT; CDR3 protein: CASSIGTGRDTEAFF
CDR3 length: 16; clone size: -; V gene: TRBV6-1; D gene: -; J gene: TRBJ1-6; CDR3 DNA: TGTGCCAGCAGTGAAGCGTCCTGGACTCGGAATTCACCCCTCCACTTT; CDR3 protein: CASSEASWTRNSPLHF
CDR3 length: 15; clone size: -; V gene: TRBV11-2; D gene: -; J gene: TRBJ1-2; CDR3 DNA: TGTGCCAGCAGCATCGGCACAGGCCTCGACTATGGCTACACCTTC; CDR3 protein: CASSIGTGLDYGYTF
CDR3 length: 14; clone size: -; V gene: TRBV29-1; D gene: TRBD2; J gene: TRBJ2-1; CDR3 DNA: TGCAGCGTTGTGGGCGGGAGCTCCTACAATGAGCAGTTCTTC; CDR3 protein: CSVVGGSSYNEQFF
CDR3 length: 16; clone size: -; V gene: TRBV28; D gene: -; J gene: TRBJ2-1; CDR3 DNA: TGTGCCAGCAGTCTCCAGCGGTTCGGGCCCTACAATGAGCAGTTCTTC; CDR3 protein: CASSLQRFGPYNEQFF
CDR3 length: 13; clone size: once; V gene: TRBV5-4; D gene: TRBD1; J gene: TRBJ1-2; CDR3 DNA: TGTGCCAGCAGCTTTGACAGGGGGCGCGGCTACACCTTC; CDR3 protein: CASSFDRGRGYTF
CDR3 length: 13; clone size: once; V gene: TRBV11-1; D gene: -; J gene: TRBJ1-1; CDR3 DNA: TGTGCCAGCAGCTTAGGACGTTCGCGGAAAGCTTTCTTT; CDR3 protein: CASSLGRSRKAFF
CDR3 length: 14; clone size: -; V gene: TRBV30; D gene: -; J gene: TRBJ1-3; CDR3 DNA: TGTGCCTGGGGACGGGAGTACTCTGGAAACACCATATATTTT; CDR3 protein: CAWGREYSGNTIYF
CDR3 length: 17; clone size: -; V gene: TRBV19; D gene: TRBD1; J gene: TRBJ2-6; CDR3 DNA: TGTGCCAGTAGAAACCGGGACAGGGGTTCTGGGGCCAACGTCCTGACTTTC; CDR3 protein: CASRNRDRGSGANVLTF
CDR3 length: 15; clone size: few; V gene: TRBV28; D gene: -; J gene: TRBJ2-5; CDR3 DNA: TGTGCCAGCAGTCCCCACGCTACAGGGCAAGAGACCCAGTACTTC; CDR3 protein: CASSPHATGQETQYF
CDR3 length: 16; clone size: -; V gene: TRBV5-8; D gene: -; J gene: TRBJ1-6; CDR3 DNA: TGTGCCAGCAGCTTAACCGGGACATGGAATAATTCACCCCTCCACTTT; CDR3 protein: CASSLTGTWNNSPLHF
CDR3 length: 14; clone size: -; V gene: TRBV15; D gene: -; J gene: TRBJ1-2; CDR3 DNA: TGTGCCACCAGCAGAAGCAACAGCATCTATGGCTACACCTTC; CDR3 protein: CATSRSNSIYGYTF
CDR3 length: 18; clone size: -; V gene: TRBV28; D gene: -; J gene: TRBJ1-6; CDR3 DNA: TGTGCCAGCAGTTTACCGTCGACAGGATTCTCCTATAATTCACCCCTCCACTTT; CDR3 protein: CASSLPSTGFSYNSPLHF
CDR3 length: 15; clone size: -; V gene: TRBV6-4; D gene: TRBD2; J gene: TRBJ2-1; CDR3 DNA: TGTGCCAGCAGTGACTCGAGGGGAGGGTACAATGAGCAGTTCTTC; CDR3 protein: CASSDSRGGYNEQFF
CDR3 length: 17; clone size: -; V gene: TRBV7-9; D gene: -; J gene: TRBJ1-4; CDR3 DNA: TGTGCCAGCAGCGGCCTCAGACAAACCCCGACTAATGAAAAACTGTTTTTT; CDR3 protein: CASSGLRQTPTNEKLFF
CDR3 length: 13; clone size: -; V gene: TRBV5-4; D gene: -; J gene: TRBJ2-4; CDR3 DNA: TGTGCCAGCAGCTTGGGCTCGGGAAACATTCAGTACTTC; CDR3 protein: CASSLGSGNIQYF
CDR3 length: 17; clone size: -; V gene: TRBV5-1; D gene: -; J gene: TRBJ2-2; CDR3 DNA: TGCGCCAGCAGCCACATCTCGTCGGGATCCACCACCGGGGAGCTGTTTTTT; CDR3 protein: CASSHISSGSTTGELFF
CDR3 length: 15; clone size: medium-sized; V gene: TRBV6-4; D gene: TRBD2; J gene: TRBJ2-3; CDR3 DNA: TGTGCCAGCAGCCGAACTAGCGGCCCCACAGATACGCAGTATTTT; CDR3 protein: CASSRTSGPTDTQYF
CDR3 length: 16; clone size: -; V gene: TRBV14; D gene: -; J gene: TRBJ1-1; CDR3 DNA: TGTGCCAGCAGCCTGGTCATGACAGCACTGAACACTGAAGCTTTCTTT; CDR3 protein: CASSLVMTALNTEAFF
CDR3 length: 12; clone size: once; V gene: TRBV29-1; D gene: -; J gene: TRBJ2-2; CDR3 DNA: TGCAGCGTTGACAGAAACACCGGGGAGCTGTTTTTT; CDR3 protein: CSVDRNTGELFF
CDR3 length: 14; clone size: -; V gene: TRBV27; D gene: -; J gene: TRBJ1-4; CDR3 DNA: TGTGCCAGCACCACTCATGGGAGTGGGGAAAAACTGTTTTTT; CDR3 protein: CASTTHGSGEKLFF
CDR3 length: 14; clone size: -; V gene: TRBV27; D gene: -; J gene: TRBJ2-7; CDR3 DNA: TGTGCCAGCAGCTTTCGATTAGGAGGCGGCGAGCAGTACTTC; CDR3 protein: CASSFRLGGGEQYF
CDR3 length: 15; clone size: -; V gene: TRBV30; D gene: -; J gene: TRBJ1-6; CDR3 DNA: TGTGCCTCCTCGGGTATCGGGACATATAATTCACCCCTCCACTTT; CDR3 protein: CASSGIGTYNSPLHF
CDR3 length: 16; clone size: -; V gene: TRBV28; D gene: TRBD1; J gene: TRBJ1-2; CDR3 DNA: TGTGCCAGCAGTTCCTCTCTACAGGGGCCTAACTATGGCTACACCTTC; CDR3 protein: CASSSSLQGPNYGYTF
CDR3 length: 16; clone size: -; V gene: TRBV6-5; D gene: -; J gene: TRBJ2-7; CDR3 DNA: TGTGCCAGCAGTTACTCCGGGGAGCGGGTGACCTACGAGCAGTACTTC; CDR3 protein: CASSYSGERVTYEQYF
CDR3 length: 14; clone size: -; V gene: TRBV7-9; D gene: -; J gene: TRBJ1-1; CDR3 DNA: TGTGCCAGCAGCTATATCCGGGATGACGGTGAAGCTTTCTTT; CDR3 protein: CASSYIRDDGEAFF
CDR3 length: 14; clone size: -; V gene: TRBV7-9; D gene: -; J gene: TRBJ1-5; CDR3 DNA: TGTGCCAGCAGCCCGTCGGGAGACAATCAGCCCCAGCATTTT; CDR3 protein: CASSPSGDNQPQHF
CDR3 length: 14; clone size: -; V gene: TRBV5-1; D gene: -; J gene: TRBJ1-1; CDR3 DNA: TGCGCCAGCAGCTCAGGGGCACTGAACACTGAAGCTTTCTTT; CDR3 protein: CASSSGALNTEAFF
CDR3 length: 13; clone size: -; V gene: TRBV29-1; D gene: -; J gene: TRBJ2-7; CDR3 DNA: TGCAGCGTTGGACATTTTGCCCTTGGCGAGCAGTACTTC; CDR3 protein: CSVGHFALGEQYF
CDR3 length: 15; clone size: -; V gene: TRBV5-1; D gene: TRBD1; J gene: TRBJ2-1; CDR3 DNA: TGCGCCAGCAGTGTGAGGACAGGGTCCATCTATGAGCAGTTCTTC; CDR3 protein: CASSVRTGSIYEQFF
CDR3 length: 16; clone size: -; V gene: TRBV11-1; D gene: -; J gene: TRBJ2-2; CDR3 DNA: TGTGCCAGCAGCTTAGATCTTCCAGGGAACACCGGGGAGCTGTTTTTT; CDR3 protein: CASSLDLPGNTGELFF
CDR3 length: 16; clone size: -; V gene: TRBV27; D gene: -; J gene: TRBJ1-2; CDR3 DNA: TGTGCCAGCAGTTTTTCAATGGGCCGCTCCATCTATGGCTACACCTTC; CDR3 protein: CASSFSMGRSIYGYTF
CDR3 length: 17; clone size: -; V gene: TRBV5-1; D gene: TRBD1; J gene: TRBJ1-1; CDR3 DNA: TGCGCCAGCAGCTGGAGGGACAGGGGGCGCCCGGACACTGAAGCTTTCTTT; CDR3 protein: CASSWRDRGRPDTEAFF
CDR3 length: 14; clone size: -; V gene: TRBV14; D gene: -; J gene: TRBJ1-1; CDR3 DNA: TGTGCCAGCAGCCAAGTAGGTGGACTGCTTAAAGCTTTCTTT; CDR3 protein: CASSQVGGLLKAFF
CDR3 length: 14; clone size: -; V gene: TRBV11-2; D gene: -; J gene: TRBJ2-3; CDR3 DNA: TGTGCCAGCAGCTTACGTCCGGGAGCAGATACGCAGTATTTT; CDR3 protein: CASSLRPGADTQYF
CDR3 length: 17; clone size: -; V gene: TRBV10-2; D gene: -; J gene: TRBJ2-1; CDR3 DNA: TGCGCCAGCAACAGAAATATCCTTTTGACGGGAGCGGGTGAGCAGTTCTTC; CDR3 protein: CASNRNILLTGAGEQFF
CDR3 length: 16; clone size: -; V gene: TRBV5-4; D gene: TRBD1; J gene: TRBJ1-4; CDR3 DNA: TGTGCCAGCAGCTCCCCGGGACAGGGAACTAATGAAAAACTGTTTTTT; CDR3 protein: CASSSPGQGTNEKLFF
CDR3 length: 17; clone size: few; V gene: TRBV23-1; D gene: TRBD1; J gene: TRBJ1-2; CDR3 DNA: TGCGCCAGCAGTCAATCCAGGACAGGGGTTTTCTCGTACGGCTACACCTTC; CDR3 protein: CASSQSRTGVFSYGYTF
CDR3 length: 13; clone size: -; V gene: TRBV19; D gene: -; J gene: TRBJ2-2; CDR3 DNA: TGTGCCAGTAGCTTAACCAACTCCGGGGAGCTGTTTTTT; CDR3 protein: CASSLTNSGELFF
CDR3 length: 15; clone size: -; V gene: TRBV11-2; D gene: TRBD2; J gene: TRBJ2-5; CDR3 DNA: TGTGCCAGCAGCTCTTTAGCGGGAGGAAGGGAGACCCAGTACTTC; CDR3 protein: CASSSLAGGRETQYF
CDR3 length: 15; clone size: -; V gene: TRBV9; D gene: TRBD1; J gene: TRBJ1-5; CDR3 DNA: TGTGCCAGCAGCGCCCAGGGGGTCGCGGGTCAGCCCCAGCATTTT; CDR3 protein: CASSAQGVAGQPQHF
CDR3 length: 15; clone size: -; V gene: TRBV7-3; D gene: -; J gene: TRBJ2-1; CDR3 DNA: TGTGCCAGCAGTAAGAAAGCGGGTCTGGTCAATGAGCAGTTCTTC; CDR3 protein: CASSKKAGLVNEQFF
CDR3 length: 16; clone size: -; V gene: TRBV18; D gene: TRBD2; J gene: TRBJ2-7; CDR3 DNA: TGTGCCAGCTCTTCAAACCCTAGCGGGAGGGGCTACGAGCAGTACTTC; CDR3 protein: CASSSNPSGRGYEQYF
CDR3 length: 12; clone size: few; V gene: TRBV9; D gene: -; J gene: TRBJ2-5; CDR3 DNA: TGTGCCAGCAGCGTAGGAGGGGAGACCCAGTACTTC; CDR3 protein: CASSVGGETQYF
CDR3 length: 17; clone size: -; V gene: TRBV28; D gene: TRBD1; J gene: TRBJ1-2; CDR3 DNA: TGTGCCAGCAGCTCGGGGACAGGGGGCGGGCAAGTAAAGGGCTACACCTTC; CDR3 protein: CASSSGTGGGQVKGYTF
CDR3 length: 16; clone size: once; V gene: TRBV11-2; D gene: TRBD2; J gene: TRBJ2-7; CDR3 DNA: TGTGCCAGCAGCTTAAGGCGGCCTAGCGGGAGGGACGAGCAGTACTTC; CDR3 protein: CASSLRRPSGRDEQYF
CDR3 length: 14; clone size: -; V gene: TRBV25-1; D gene: -; J gene: TRBJ2-7; CDR3 DNA: TGTGCCAGCAGCGAACCCGCCAGGGGAAACGAGCAGTACTTC; CDR3 protein: CASSEPARGNEQYF
CDR3 length: 15; clone size: -; V gene: TRBV7-9; D gene: TRBD1; J gene: TRBJ1-1; CDR3 DNA: TGTGCCAGCAGCTCCAACACAGGGGGCAATACTGAAGCTTTCTTT; CDR3 protein: CASSSNTGGNTEAFF
CDR3 length: 16; clone size: -; V gene: TRBV5-1; D gene: TRBD1; J gene: TRBJ2-7; CDR3 DNA: TGCGCCAGCAGCTTGTGGTCAGTGGGACAGGGTTTCGAGCAGTACTTC; CDR3 protein: CASSLWSVGQGFEQYF
CDR3 length: 16; clone size: -; V gene: TRBV11-2; D gene: -; J gene: TRBJ1-2; CDR3 DNA: TGTGCCAGCAGCTTAGACCGCTTAATCCTAGACTATGGCTACACCTTC; CDR3 protein: CASSLDRLILDYGYTF